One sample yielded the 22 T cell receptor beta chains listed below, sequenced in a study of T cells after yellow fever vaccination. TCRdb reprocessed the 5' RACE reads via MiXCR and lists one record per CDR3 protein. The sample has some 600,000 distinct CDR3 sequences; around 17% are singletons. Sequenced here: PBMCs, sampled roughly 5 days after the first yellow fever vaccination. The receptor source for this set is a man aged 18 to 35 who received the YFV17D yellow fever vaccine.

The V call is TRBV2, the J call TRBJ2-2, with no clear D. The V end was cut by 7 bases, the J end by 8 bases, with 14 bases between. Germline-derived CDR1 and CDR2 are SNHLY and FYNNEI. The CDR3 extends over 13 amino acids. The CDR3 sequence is CASIDPERGELFF. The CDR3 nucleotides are TGTGCCAGCATCGACCCTGAGAGGGGGGAGCTGTTTTTT.

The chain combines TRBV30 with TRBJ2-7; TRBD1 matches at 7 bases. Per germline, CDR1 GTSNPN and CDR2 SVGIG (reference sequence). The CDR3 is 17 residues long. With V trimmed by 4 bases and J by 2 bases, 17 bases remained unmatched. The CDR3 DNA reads TGTGCCTGGACCGAGTGGGGACAGCCCAAACTTACCTACGAGCAGTACTTC. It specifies CAWTEWGQPKLTYEQYF.

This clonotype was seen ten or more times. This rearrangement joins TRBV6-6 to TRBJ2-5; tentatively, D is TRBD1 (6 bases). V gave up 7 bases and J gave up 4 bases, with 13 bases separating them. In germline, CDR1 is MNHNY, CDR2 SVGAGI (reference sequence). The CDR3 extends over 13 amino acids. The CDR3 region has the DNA TGTGCCAGCACCCGGACAGATCGAGAGACCCAGTACTTC. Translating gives CASTRTDRETQYF.

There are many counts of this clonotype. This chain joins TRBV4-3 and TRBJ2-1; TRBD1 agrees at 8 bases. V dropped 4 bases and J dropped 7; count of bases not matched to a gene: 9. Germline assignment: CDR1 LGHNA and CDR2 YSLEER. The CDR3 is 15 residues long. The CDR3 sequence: CASSLQGAGGNEQFF. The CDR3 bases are TGCGCCAGCAGCCTGCAGGGGGCAGGGGGGAATGAGCAGTTCTTC.

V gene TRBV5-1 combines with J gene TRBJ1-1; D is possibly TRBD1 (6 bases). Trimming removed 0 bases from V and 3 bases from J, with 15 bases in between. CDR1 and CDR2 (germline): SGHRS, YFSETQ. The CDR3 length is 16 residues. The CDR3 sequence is CASSLALGRGYTEAFF. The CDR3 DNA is TGCGCCAGCAGCTTGGCTTTGGGCAGGGGTTACACTGAAGCTTTCTTT.

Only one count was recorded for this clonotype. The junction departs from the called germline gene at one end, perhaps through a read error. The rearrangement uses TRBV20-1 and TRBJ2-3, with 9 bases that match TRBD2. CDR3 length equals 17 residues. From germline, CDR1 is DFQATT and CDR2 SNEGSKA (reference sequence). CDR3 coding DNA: TGCAGTGTTAGAGATCGTAAAGGCGGGGGGGCGAAAGATACGCAGTATTTT. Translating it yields CSVRDRKGGGAKDTQYF.

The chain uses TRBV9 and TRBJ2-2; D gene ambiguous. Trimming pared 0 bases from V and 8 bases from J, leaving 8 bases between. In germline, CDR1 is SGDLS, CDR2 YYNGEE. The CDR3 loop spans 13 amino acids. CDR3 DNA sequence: TGTGCCAGCAGCGTAGTGCAGTCGGGGGAGCTGTTTTTT. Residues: CASSVVQSGELFF.

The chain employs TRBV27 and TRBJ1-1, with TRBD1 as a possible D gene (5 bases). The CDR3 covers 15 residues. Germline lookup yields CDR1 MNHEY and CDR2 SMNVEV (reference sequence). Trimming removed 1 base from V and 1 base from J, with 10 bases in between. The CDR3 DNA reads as TGTGCCAGCAGTTTATGGCCGGGGGGGAACACTGAAGCTTTCTTT. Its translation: CASSLWPGGNTEAFF.

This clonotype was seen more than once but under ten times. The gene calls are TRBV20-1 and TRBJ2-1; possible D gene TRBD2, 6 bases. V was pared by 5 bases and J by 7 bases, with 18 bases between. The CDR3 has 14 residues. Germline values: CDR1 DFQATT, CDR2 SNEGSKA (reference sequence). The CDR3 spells CSAGRGGPGNEQFF. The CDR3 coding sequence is TGCAGTGCTGGGCGGGGTGGCCCTGGGAATGAGCAGTTCTTC.

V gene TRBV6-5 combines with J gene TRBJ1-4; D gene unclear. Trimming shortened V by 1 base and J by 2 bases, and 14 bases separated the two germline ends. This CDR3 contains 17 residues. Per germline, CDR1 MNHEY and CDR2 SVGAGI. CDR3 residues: CASSYWSGGSTNEKLFF. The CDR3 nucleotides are TGTGCCAGCAGTTACTGGAGCGGAGGGTCCACTAATGAAAAACTGTTTTTT.

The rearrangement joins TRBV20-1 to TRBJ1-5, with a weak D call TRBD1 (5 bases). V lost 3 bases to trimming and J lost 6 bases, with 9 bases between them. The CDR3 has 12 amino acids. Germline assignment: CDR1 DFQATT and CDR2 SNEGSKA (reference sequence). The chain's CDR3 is CSASRVGQPQHF. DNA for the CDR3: TGCAGTGCTAGCAGGGTCGGTCAGCCCCAGCATTTT.

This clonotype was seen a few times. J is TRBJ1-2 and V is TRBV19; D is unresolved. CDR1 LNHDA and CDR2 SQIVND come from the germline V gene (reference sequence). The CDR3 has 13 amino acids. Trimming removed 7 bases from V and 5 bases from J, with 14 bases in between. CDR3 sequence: CASTESNSYGYTF. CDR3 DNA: TGTGCCAGTACCGAGTCAAACAGTTATGGCTACACCTTC.

CDR3 protein: CASRRTGVSPLHF. The CDR3 DNA follows: TGTGCCAGCAGGCGGACAGGGGTTTCACCCCTCCACTTT. This chain links TRBV27 with TRBJ1-6; 9 bases map to TRBD1. V trimming: 6 bases; J trimming: 9 bases; junction bases outside the gene matches: 3. The CDR3 length is 13 residues. Germline V gene lookup returns CDR1 MNHEY and CDR2 SMNVEV (reference sequence).

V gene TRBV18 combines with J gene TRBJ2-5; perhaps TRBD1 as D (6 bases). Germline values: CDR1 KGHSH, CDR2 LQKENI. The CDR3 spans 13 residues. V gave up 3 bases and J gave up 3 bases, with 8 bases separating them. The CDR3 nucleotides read TGTGCCAGCTCACCGAGACAGGAAGAGACCCAGTACTTC. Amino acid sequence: CASSPRQEETQYF.

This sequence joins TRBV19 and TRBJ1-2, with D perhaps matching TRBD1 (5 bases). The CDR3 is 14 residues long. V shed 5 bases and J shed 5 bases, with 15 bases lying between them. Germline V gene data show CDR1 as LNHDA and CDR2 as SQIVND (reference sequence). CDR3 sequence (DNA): TGTGCCAGTAGTGCCAGGGTCACAGATTATGGCTACACCTTC. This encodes CASSARVTDYGYTF.

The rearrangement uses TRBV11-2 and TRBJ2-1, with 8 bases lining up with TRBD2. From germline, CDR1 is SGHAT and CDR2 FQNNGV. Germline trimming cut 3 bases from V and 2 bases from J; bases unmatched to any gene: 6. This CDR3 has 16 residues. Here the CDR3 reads CASSFGGTRPYNEQFF. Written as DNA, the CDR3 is TGTGCCAGCAGCTTCGGCGGGACTAGACCCTACAATGAGCAGTTCTTC.

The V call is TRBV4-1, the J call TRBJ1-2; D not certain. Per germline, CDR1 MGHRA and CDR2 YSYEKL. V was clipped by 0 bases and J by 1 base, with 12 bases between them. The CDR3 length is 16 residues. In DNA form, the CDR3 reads TGCGCCAGCAGCCAAGAAATTTCAATAAATAACTATGGCTACACCTTC. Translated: CASSQEISINNYGYTF.

The chain's CDR3 is CASSFQGNEQFF. The CDR3 DNA reads as TGTGCCAGCAGCTTCCAGGGCAATGAGCAGTTCTTC. The chain links TRBV7-6 to TRBJ2-1; D is perhaps TRBD1 (5 bases). The CDR3 covers 12 residues. Germline V gives CDR1 SGHVS, CDR2 FNYEAQ. Trimming left V 3 bases short and J 6 bases short, with 6 bases between.

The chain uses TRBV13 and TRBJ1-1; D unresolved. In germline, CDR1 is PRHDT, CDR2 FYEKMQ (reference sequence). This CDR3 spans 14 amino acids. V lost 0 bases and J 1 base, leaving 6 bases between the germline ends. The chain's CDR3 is CASSLGAENTEAFF. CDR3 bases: TGTGCCAGCAGCTTAGGGGCGGAGAACACTGAAGCTTTCTTT. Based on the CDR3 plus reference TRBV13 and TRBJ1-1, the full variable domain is AAGVIQSPRHLIKEKRETATLKCYPIPRHDTVYWYQQGPGQDPQFLISFYEKMQSDKGSIPDRFSAQQFSDYHSELNMSSLELGDSALYFCASSLGAENTEAFFGQGTRLTVV.

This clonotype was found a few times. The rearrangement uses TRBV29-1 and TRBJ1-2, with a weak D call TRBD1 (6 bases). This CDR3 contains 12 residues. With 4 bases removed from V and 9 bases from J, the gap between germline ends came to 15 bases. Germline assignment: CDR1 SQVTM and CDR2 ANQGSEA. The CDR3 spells CSVGGQGLSYTF. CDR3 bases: TGCAGCGTTGGCGGTCAGGGGCTGAGCTACACCTTC. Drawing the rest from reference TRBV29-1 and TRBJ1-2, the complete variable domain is SAVISQKPSRDICQRGTSLTIQCQVDSQVTMMFWYRQQPGQSLTLIATANQGSEATYESGFVIDKFPISRPNLTFSTLTVSNMSPEDSSIYLCSVGGQGLSYTFGSGTRLTVV.

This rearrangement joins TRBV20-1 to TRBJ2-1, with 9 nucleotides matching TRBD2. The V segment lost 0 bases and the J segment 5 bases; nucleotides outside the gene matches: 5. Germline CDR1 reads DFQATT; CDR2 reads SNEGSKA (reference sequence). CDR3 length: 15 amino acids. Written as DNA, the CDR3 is TGCAGTGCTAGAGACCGACTAGCGGCGCACAATGAGCAGTTCTTC. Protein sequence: CSARDRLAAHNEQFF.

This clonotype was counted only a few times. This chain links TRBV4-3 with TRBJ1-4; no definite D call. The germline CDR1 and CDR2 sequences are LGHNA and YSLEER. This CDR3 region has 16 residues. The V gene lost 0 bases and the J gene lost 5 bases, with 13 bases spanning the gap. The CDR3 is CASSQDRQVGNEKLFF. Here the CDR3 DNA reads TGCGCCAGCAGCCAAGATCGGCAGGTGGGGAATGAAAAACTGTTTTTT.